This paragraph covers one T cell receptor (beta chain) sequence. Antigen: not known. The data originate from a study of Ad26.COV2.S vaccination and SARS-CoV-2 variants. Overall study: COV1001, an Ad26.COV2.S trial, supplied this vaccine-arm donor. In the study, Ad26.COV2.S was injected intramuscularly once, or twice 56 days apart. General study findings and limits: Non-spike TCR breadth showed similarity between vaccine and placebo recipients.

Libraries were prepared by immunoSEQ multiplex PCR; TCRdb keeps only in-frame clonotypes and omits some of them. The sample yields 200,000 to 300,000 clones, around 87% seen once. This sample's treatment: 19 received Ad26.COV2.S at low or high dose, single or two shots; several received placebo; per-sample allocation not given. Day 63 after the first vaccine or placebo injection was the time point for sampling. This CDR3 is 13 amino acids long. CDR1 and CDR2 from the germline V gene are SGHTA and FQGNSA. V was trimmed by 4 bases and J by 6 bases, leaving 12 bases between them. The sequencing here drew on peripheral blood, taken in a trial of Ad26.COV2.S vaccine versus placebo. The sequence came from a person between 18 and 60 years old who received the Ad26.COV2.S COVID-19 vaccine or a placebo. The chain couples TRBV7-2 to TRBJ1-2; D is perhaps TRBD1 (5 bases). In nucleotides, the CDR3 is TGTGCCAGCAGCTCCGTACCCAGGGATGGCTACACCTTC. This sequence encodes CASSSVPRDGYTF. The full variable domain, rest sourced from reference TRBV7-2 and TRBJ1-2, is GAGVSQSPSNKVTEKGKDVELRCDPISGHTALYWYRQSLGQGLEFLIYFQGNSAPDKSGLPSDRFSAERTGGSVSTLTIQRTQQEDSAVYLCASSSVPRDGYTFGSGTRLTVV.